This entry concerns a single T cell receptor (beta chain). Clinical histories supplied by participants themselves formed the basis of cohort assignment. The sample belongs to a study of blood T cell repertoires in COVID-19. About the study: Nucleic acid was either cDNA or gDNA, and it came from T cells, B-cell-depleted T cells, or PBMCs.

The CDR3 runs 14 residues. The V gene end was trimmed by 5 bases and the J gene end by 4 bases; junction bases not matched to a gene: 7. Germline V gene sequence: CDR1 SGHTA, CDR2 FQGNSA. Libraries were prepared by immunoSEQ multiplex PCR; TCRdb keeps only in-frame clonotypes and omits some of them. Found here are roughly 150,000 clones, under 90% of them singletons; the top ten hold about 7.7%. The source is a middle-aged man who had recovered from COVID-19. The chain links TRBV7-2 to TRBJ2-5, with 7 bases fitting TRBD2. What was sequenced was PBMCs or T cells enriched from blood (not recorded which). In nucleotides, the CDR3 is TGTGCCAGCAGCACCCAGAGCGGGGCAGAGACCCAGTACTTC. It yields the protein CASSTQSGAETQYF.